Below are 13 T cell receptor beta chains sequenced from a single sample in a study of T-cell reconstitution after alpha-beta-depleted transplantation in children. Unique molecular identifiers tagged the TCRbeta library. TCRdb itself ran the PCR reads through MiXCR, one entry per CDR3 protein. The repertoire holds about 200,000 distinct CDR3 sequences, just under 6.5% seen once, with just over 4.5% in the top ten. This specimen was PBMCs, taken before TCRalphabeta/CD19-depleted stem cell transplant. These receptor sequences come from a girl under three years old with combined immunodeficiency, due to receive a stem cell transplant.

This clonotype was observed many times. The chain employs TRBV28 and TRBJ2-7; 9 nucleotides line up with TRBD2. Germline V gene sequence: CDR1 MDHEN, CDR2 SYDVKM. V shed 1 base, J shed 5 bases, and the junction held 3 bases outside the gene matches. The length of the CDR3 is 14 residues. CDR3: CASSLSTSGHEQYF. The CDR3 DNA reads as TGTGCCAGCAGTTTATCGACTAGCGGACACGAGCAGTACTTC.

This clonotype was counted ten times or more. The chain carries TRBV29-1 and TRBJ1-1; D unresolved. Trimming took off 0 bases at V and 6 bases at J, with 8 bases between the two ends. Germline V gene sequence: CDR1 SQVTM, CDR2 ANQGSEA. The CDR3 covers 12 residues. This CDR3 reads CSVEDNRPEAFF. The CDR3 DNA reads TGCAGCGTTGAAGATAACAGACCTGAAGCTTTCTTT.

Of note for this clonotype: This could be a read error, since a much larger clone is one nucleotide away. Because the CDR3 is missing its conserved closing phenylalanine or tryptophan, this is likely a read error. This sequence joins TRBV12-3 or TRBV12-4 and TRBJ2-7; the match to TRBD1 covers 7 bases. After removal of 6 bases from V and 9 bases from J, the junction contained 5 bases not matched to a gene. CDR3 length: 11 residues. CDR3 residues: CASSRTGPQYI. In nucleotides, the CDR3 is TGTGCCAGCAGCCGGACAGGACCGCAGTACATC.

This clonotype was recorded at least ten times. The chain recombines TRBV7-2 with TRBJ2-3, with 8 bases that match TRBD1. Germline V gene lookup returns CDR1 SGHTA and CDR2 FQGNSA. The CDR3 runs to 14 residues. V was pared by 5 bases and J by 5 bases, with 6 bases of the junction left unmatched. CDR3 in amino acids: CASSMDRAEDTQYF. The CDR3, as DNA: TGTGCCAGCAGCATGGACAGGGCAGAAGATACGCAGTATTTT. Together with reference TRBV7-2 and TRBJ2-3, the CDR3 gives the full variable domain: GAGVSQSPSNKVTEKGKDVELRCDPISGHTALYWYRQSLGQGLEFLIYFQGNSAPDKSGLPSDRFSAERTGGSVSTLTIQRTQQEDSAVYLCASSMDRAEDTQYFGPGTRLTVL.

This clonotype was counted many times. The chain recombines TRBV5-1 with TRBJ2-1, with a tentative D call TRBD2 (5 bases). The length of the CDR3 is 15 residues. V lost 2 bases, J lost 0 bases, and 9 bases lay in between. Germline values: CDR1 SGHRS, CDR2 YFSETQ. The CDR3 DNA is TGCGCCAGCAGCTTCGGGGAGAGCTCCTACAATGAGCAGTTCTTC. The encoded protein is CASSFGESSYNEQFF.

This clonotype was seen ten or more times. The genes are TRBV12-3 or TRBV12-4 and TRBJ2-7; the match to TRBD1 covers 10 bases. CDR3 length: 14 residues. With 4 bases clipped from V and 3 bases from J, the junction kept 3 bases outside the gene matches. CDR3 DNA: TGTGCCAGCAGTTGGACAGGGGGAGTCTACGAGCAGTACTTC. Amino acids: CASSWTGGVYEQYF.

Ten or more counts support this clonotype. The V call is TRBV28, the J call TRBJ2-1, with 10 bases that match TRBD2. The V gene end was trimmed by 5 bases and the J gene end by 5 bases; junction bases not matched to a gene: 9. From germline, CDR1 is MDHEN and CDR2 SYDVKM. This CDR3 contains 16 residues. The CDR3 DNA sequence: TGTGCCAGCAGTCACCTTCTAGCGGGAGTCGACAATGAGCAGTTCTTC. The encoded protein is CASSHLLAGVDNEQFF. Full variable domain (outside the CDR3, taken from reference TRBV28 and TRBJ2-1): DVKVTQSSRYLVKRTGEKVFLECVQDMDHENMFWYRQDPGLGLRLIYFSYDVKMKEKGDIPEGYSVSREKKERFSLILESASTNQTSMYLCASSHLLAGVDNEQFFGPGTRLTVL.

This clonotype was counted between two and nine times. This chain joins TRBV7-2 and TRBJ2-6; D is undetermined. V gave up 5 bases and J gave up 4 bases, with 9 bases separating them. CDR1 SGHTA and CDR2 FQGNSA come from the germline V gene. The CDR3 consists of 14 residues. The CDR3 coding sequence is TGTGCCAGCAGCCCACCGGCCGGGGCCAACGTCCTGACTTTC. It specifies CASSPPAGANVLTF. The full variable domain, in which reference TRBV7-2 and TRBJ2-6 provide the parts outside the CDR3, is GAGVSQSPSNKVTEKGKDVELRCDPISGHTALYWYRQSLGQGLEFLIYFQGNSAPDKSGLPSDRFSAERTGGSVSTLTIQRTQQEDSAVYLCASSPPAGANVLTFGAGSRLTVL.

As concerns this clonotype: Since a much larger clone is just one base distant, this may be a read error. Because it lacks the conserved phenylalanine or tryptophan at the end, this CDR3 is likely a read error. The V and J genes are TRBV29-1 and TRBJ1-4, with TRBD1 as a possible D gene (6 bases). V shed 4 bases and J shed 8 bases, with 14 bases lying between them. The CDR3 is 13 amino acids. CDR1 and CDR2 from the germline V gene are SQVTM and ANQGSEA. The CDR3 spells CSVGGRSMEKLFL. The CDR3, as DNA: TGCAGCGTTGGGGGGCGCTCCATGGAAAAACTGTTTTTA.

Many counts were recorded for this clonotype. V and J are TRBV6-6 and TRBJ1-2, with no clear D. Germline CDR1 reads MNHNY; CDR2 reads SVGAGI (reference sequence). The CDR3 runs 13 residues. With 2 bases removed from V and 4 bases from J, the gap between germline ends came to 8 bases. The CDR3 region is CASSYGGSYGYTF. CDR3 sequence (DNA): TGTGCCAGCAGTTACGGCGGGTCCTATGGCTACACCTTC.

This clonotype showed up many times. This chain connects TRBV2 to TRBJ2-2; TRBD1 aligns across 7 bases. V lost 3 bases, J lost 4 bases, and 8 bases stayed unmatched. This CDR3 contains 16 residues. Germline V gene sequence: CDR1 SNHLY, CDR2 FYNNEI. In DNA form, the CDR3 reads TGTGCCAGCAGTGACGGACAGGCGGCGGGCACCGGGGAGCTGTTTTTT. Translating gives CASSDGQAAGTGELFF. Complete variable domain (other parts from reference TRBV2 and TRBJ2-2): EPEVTQTPSHQVTQMGQEVILRCVPISNHLYFYWYRQILGQKVEFLVSFYNNEISEKSEIFDDQFSVERPDGSNFTLKIRSTKLEDSAMYFCASSDGQAAGTGELFFGEGSRLTVL.

This clonotype was observed many times. The chain uses TRBV27 and TRBJ2-1, with 9 bases that match TRBD1. The CDR3 is made up of 13 amino acids. V trimming: 9 bases; J trimming: 3 bases; junction bases outside the gene matches: 3. Germline values: CDR1 MNHEY, CDR2 SMNVEV (reference sequence). CDR3 amino acids: CASWTGVYNEQFF. Written as DNA, the CDR3 is TGTGCCAGTTGGACAGGGGTCTACAATGAGCAGTTCTTC.

Ten or more counts support this clonotype. The CDR3 sequence: CASSPPGLTQYF. The CDR3, as DNA: TGTGCCAGCAGTCCACCCGGCCTTACGCAGTATTTT. The V and J genes are TRBV12-3 or TRBV12-4 and TRBJ2-3, with D hard to call. The germline V and J ends were trimmed by 5 bases and 8 bases, with 11 bases remaining between them. This CDR3 region has 12 residues.